Sequencing of this T cell receptor beta chain was carried out in a study of CD8+CD57+ T cells in acquired aplastic anemia. Genomic DNA constituted the template upon which TCR beta VDJ and CDR3 profiling was performed. TCRdb re-analysed the reads in MiXCR, keeping a single row per CDR3 protein. The top ten clones hold around 4% of a sample with 400,000 to 450,000 distinct CDR3 sequences, 55% to 70% of them seen once. CDR1 is SGHRS and CDR2 is YFSETQ in the germline V gene. This CDR3 is 14 amino acids long. With 4 bases clipped from V and 5 bases from J, the junction kept 5 bases outside the gene matches.

Source material: sorted CD4+, CD8+, or CD8+CD57+ T cells (not recorded which) from PBMCs. The chain joins TRBV5-1 to TRBJ2-3; TRBD1 matches 9 bases. This clonotype originated in a human donor in good health, serving as a control. The chain's CDR3 is CASSLGQGQDTQYF. CDR3 bases: TGCGCCAGCAGCCTCGGACAGGGGCAAGATACGCAGTATTTT.